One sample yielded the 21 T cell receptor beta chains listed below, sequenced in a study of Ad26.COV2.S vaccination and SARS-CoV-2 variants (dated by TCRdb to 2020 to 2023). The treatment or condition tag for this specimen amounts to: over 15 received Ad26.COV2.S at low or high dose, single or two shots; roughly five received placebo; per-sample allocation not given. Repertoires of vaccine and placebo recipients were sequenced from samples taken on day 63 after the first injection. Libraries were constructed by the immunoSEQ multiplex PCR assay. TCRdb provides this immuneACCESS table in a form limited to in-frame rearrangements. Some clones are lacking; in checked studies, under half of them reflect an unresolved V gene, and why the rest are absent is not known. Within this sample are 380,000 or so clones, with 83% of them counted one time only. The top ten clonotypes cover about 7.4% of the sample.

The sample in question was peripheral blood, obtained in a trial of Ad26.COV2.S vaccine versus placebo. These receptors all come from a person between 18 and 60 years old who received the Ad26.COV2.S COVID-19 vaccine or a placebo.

The CDR3 DNA reads TGTGCCAGCAGTGAATTAAGGGGGATCAACACTGAAGCTTTCTTT. Amino acid sequence: CASSELRGINTEAFF. The rearrangement links TRBV25-1 to TRBJ1-1; TRBD1 is a possible D gene (6 bases). Germline V CDR1 and CDR2: MGHDK, SYGVNS. Trimming removed 1 base at V and 2 bases at J, with 11 bases between. The CDR3 is 15 residues long.

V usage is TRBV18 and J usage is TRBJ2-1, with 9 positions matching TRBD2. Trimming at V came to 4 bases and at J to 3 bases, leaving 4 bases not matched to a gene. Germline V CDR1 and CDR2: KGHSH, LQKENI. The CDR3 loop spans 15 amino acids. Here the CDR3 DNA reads TGTGCCAGCTCACTTGGGACTAGCTACTACAATGAGCAGTTCTTC. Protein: CASSLGTSYYNEQFF.

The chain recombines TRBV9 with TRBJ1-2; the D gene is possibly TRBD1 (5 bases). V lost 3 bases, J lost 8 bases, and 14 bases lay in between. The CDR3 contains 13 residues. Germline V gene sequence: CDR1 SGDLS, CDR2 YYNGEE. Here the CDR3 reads CASSGGQGDGYTF. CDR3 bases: TGTGCCAGCAGCGGAGGTCAGGGAGACGGCTACACCTTC.

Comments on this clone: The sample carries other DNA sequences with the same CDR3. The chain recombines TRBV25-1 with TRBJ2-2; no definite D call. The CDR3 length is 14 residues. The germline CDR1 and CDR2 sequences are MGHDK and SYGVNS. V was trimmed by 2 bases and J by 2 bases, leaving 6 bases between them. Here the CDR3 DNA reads TGTGCCAGCAGTGAAGTTTTAAACACCGGGGAGCTGTTTTTT. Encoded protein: CASSEVLNTGELFF.

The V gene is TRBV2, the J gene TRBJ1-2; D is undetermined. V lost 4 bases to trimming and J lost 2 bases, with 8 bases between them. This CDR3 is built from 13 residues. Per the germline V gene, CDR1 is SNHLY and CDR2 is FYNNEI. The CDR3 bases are TGTGCCAGCAGTGCTGCGGGGAACTATGGCTACACCTTC. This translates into CASSAAGNYGYTF.

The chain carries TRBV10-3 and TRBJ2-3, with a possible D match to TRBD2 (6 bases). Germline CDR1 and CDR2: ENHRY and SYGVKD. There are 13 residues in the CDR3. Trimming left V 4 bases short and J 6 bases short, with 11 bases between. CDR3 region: CAISGSGGDTQYF. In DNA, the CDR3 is TGTGCCATCAGTGGAAGTGGGGGGGATACGCAGTATTTT.

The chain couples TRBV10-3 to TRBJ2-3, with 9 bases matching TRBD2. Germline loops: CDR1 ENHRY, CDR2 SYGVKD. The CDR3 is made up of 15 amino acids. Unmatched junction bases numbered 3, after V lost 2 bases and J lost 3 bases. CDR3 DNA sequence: TGTGCCATCAGTGAGGCGGGGGGGAGTACAGATACGCAGTATTTT. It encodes CAISEAGGSTDTQYF.

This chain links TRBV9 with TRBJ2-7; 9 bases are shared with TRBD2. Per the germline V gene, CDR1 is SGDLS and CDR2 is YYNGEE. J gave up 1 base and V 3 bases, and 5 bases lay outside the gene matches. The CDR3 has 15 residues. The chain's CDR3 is CASSERTSESYEQYF. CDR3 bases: TGTGCCAGCAGCGAACGGACTAGCGAGTCCTACGAGCAGTACTTC.

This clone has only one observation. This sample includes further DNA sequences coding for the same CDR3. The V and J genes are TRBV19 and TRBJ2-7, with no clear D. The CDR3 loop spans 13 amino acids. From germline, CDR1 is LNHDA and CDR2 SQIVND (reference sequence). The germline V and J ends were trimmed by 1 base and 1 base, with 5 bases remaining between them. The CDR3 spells CASSIGASYEQYF. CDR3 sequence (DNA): TGTGCCAGTAGTATAGGGGCGTCCTACGAGCAGTACTTC.

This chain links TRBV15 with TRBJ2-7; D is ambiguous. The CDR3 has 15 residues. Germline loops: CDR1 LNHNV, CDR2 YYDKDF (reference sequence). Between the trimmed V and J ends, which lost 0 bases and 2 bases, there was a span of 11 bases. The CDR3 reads CATSRDDGLPYEQYF. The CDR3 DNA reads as TGTGCCACCAGCAGAGACGACGGGCTTCCCTACGAGCAGTACTTC.

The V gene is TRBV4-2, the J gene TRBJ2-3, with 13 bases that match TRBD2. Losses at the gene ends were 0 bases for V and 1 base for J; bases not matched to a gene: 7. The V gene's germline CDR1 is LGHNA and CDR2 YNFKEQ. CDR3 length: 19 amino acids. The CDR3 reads CASSQEGGTSGMGTDTQYF. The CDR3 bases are TGTGCCAGCAGCCAAGAGGGGGGGACTAGCGGGATGGGCACAGATACGCAGTATTTT.

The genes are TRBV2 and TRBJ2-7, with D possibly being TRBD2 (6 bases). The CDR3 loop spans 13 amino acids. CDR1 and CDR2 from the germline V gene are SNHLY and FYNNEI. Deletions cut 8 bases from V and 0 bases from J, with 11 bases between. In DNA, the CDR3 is TGTGCCAGCGAGGGGACTTACTCCTACGAGCAGTACTTC. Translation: CASEGTYSYEQYF.

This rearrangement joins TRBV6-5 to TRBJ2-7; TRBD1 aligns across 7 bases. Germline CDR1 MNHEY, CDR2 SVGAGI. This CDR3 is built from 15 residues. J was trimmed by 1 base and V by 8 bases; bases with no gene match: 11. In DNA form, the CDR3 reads TGTGCCAGCTCTATACAGGGGTCGACTTCCTACGAGCAGTACTTC. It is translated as CASSIQGSTSYEQYF.

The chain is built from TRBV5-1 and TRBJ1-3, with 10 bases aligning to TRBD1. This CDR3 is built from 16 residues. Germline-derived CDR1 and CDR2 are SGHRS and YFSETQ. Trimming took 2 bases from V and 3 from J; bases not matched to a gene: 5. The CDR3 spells CASSLSGTGVGNTIYF. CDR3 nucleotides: TGCGCCAGCAGCTTATCCGGGACAGGGGTTGGAAACACCATATATTTT.

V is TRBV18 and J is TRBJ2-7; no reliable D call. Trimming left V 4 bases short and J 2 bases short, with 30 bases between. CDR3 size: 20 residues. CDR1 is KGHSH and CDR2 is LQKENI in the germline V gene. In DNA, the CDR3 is TGTGCCAGCTCACACAGTATCGGGCTGCCAAGGGTCCCGACACCCTACGAGCAGTACTTC. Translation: CASSHSIGLPRVPTPYEQYF.

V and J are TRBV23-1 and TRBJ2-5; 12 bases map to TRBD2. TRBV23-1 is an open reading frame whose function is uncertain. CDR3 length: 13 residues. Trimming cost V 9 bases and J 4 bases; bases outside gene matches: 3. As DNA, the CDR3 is TGCGCCAGACCGGGACTAGCGGGAGAGACCCAGTACTTC. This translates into CARPGLAGETQYF.

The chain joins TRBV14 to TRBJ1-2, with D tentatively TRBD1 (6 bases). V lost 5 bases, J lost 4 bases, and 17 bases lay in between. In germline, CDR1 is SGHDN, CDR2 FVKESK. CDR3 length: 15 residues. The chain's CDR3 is CASSYTRQDLYGYTF. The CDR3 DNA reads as TGTGCCAGCAGCTACACTCGACAGGATCTCTATGGCTACACCTTC.

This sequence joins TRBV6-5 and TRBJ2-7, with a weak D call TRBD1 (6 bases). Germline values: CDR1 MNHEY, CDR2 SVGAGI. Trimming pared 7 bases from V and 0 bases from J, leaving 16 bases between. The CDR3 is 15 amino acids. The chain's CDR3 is CASTPWGPSSYEQYF. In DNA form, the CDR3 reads TGTGCCAGCACCCCCTGGGGGCCGAGCTCCTACGAGCAGTACTTC.

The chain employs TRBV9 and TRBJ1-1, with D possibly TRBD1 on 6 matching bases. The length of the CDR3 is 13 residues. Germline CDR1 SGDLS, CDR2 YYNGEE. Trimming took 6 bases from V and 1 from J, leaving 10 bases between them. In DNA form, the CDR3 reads TGTGCCAGCACAGAGGGGGGGAACACTGAAGCTTTCTTT. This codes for CASTEGGNTEAFF.

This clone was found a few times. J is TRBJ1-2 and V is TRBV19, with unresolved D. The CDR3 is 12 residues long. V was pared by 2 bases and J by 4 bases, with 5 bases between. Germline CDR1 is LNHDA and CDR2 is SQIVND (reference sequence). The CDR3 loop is CASSISFYGYTF. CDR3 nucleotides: TGTGCCAGTAGTATAAGCTTCTATGGCTACACCTTC.

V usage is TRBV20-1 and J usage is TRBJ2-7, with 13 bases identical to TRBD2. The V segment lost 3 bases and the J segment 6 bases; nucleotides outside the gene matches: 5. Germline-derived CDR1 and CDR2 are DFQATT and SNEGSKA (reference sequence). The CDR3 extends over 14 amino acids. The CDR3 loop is CSASTSGRATEQYF. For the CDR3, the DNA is TGCAGTGCTAGTACTAGCGGGAGGGCTACCGAGCAGTACTTC.